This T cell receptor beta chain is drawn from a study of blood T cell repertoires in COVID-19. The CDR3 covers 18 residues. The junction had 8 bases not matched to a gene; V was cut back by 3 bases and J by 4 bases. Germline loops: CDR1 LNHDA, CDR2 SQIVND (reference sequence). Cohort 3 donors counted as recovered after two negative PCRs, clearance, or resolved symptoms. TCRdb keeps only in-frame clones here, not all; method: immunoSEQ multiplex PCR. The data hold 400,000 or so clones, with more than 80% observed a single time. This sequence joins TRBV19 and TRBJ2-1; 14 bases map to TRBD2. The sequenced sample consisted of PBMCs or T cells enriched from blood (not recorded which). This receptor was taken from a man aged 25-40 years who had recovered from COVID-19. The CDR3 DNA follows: TGTGCCAGTAGTATCGGACTAGCGGGAGGCCGTCGGTACAATGAGCAGTTCTTC. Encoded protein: CASSIGLAGGRRYNEQFF.